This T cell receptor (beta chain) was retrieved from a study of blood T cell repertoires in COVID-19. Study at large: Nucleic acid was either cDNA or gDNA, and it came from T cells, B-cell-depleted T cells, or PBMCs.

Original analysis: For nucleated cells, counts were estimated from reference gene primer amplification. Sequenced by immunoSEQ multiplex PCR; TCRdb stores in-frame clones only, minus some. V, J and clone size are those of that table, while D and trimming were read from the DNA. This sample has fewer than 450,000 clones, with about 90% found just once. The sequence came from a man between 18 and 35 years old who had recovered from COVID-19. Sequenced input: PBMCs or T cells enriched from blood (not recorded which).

The CDR3 DNA is TGTGCCAGCAGCCAGTTAGAGTTCTATAATTCACCCCTCCACTTT. This sequence encodes CASSQLEFYNSPLHF. The chain uses TRBV3-1 (or the pseudogene TRBV3-2) and TRBJ1-6; no reliable D call. The germline V gene has CDR1 LGHDT and CDR2 YNNKEL (reference sequence). There are 15 residues in the CDR3. The V gene lost 3 bases and the J gene lost 3 bases, with 9 bases spanning the gap.